The 14 T cell receptor beta chains in this list originate from one sample, sequenced in a study of shared clonotypes between healthy human individuals. Naive CD8 populations comprised CD45RO-negative cells positively selected for CCR7, excluding terminally differentiated effector memory CD45RA+ cells. The assay was immunoSEQ multiplex PCR, and TCRdb's table has in-frame clones only and misses some. Among more than 2 million clones listed, around 93% were seen once. What was sequenced was naive CD8+ T cells from PBMCs. Source of these receptors: a man younger than 35 in good health. Some clones in this sample may be carry-over from other donors' samples.

This chain uses TRBV14 with TRBJ2-3; D is unclear. Looked up from germline, CDR1 is SGHDN and CDR2 is FVKESK. V lost 2 bases and J 0 bases, leaving 9 bases between the germline ends. The CDR3 is made up of 15 amino acids. In DNA form, the CDR3 reads TGTGCCAGCAGCCAACTAGGGTTTAGCACAGATACGCAGTATTTT. It codes for CASSQLGFSTDTQYF.

This rearrangement joins TRBV29-1 to TRBJ1-1, with TRBD1 identical over 9 bases. Looked up from germline, CDR1 is SQVTM and CDR2 is ANQGSEA. The CDR3 consists of 13 residues. Trimming removed 7 bases from V and 4 bases from J; junction bases left unmatched: 7. Here the CDR3 reads CSALTGGFTEAFF. CDR3 in DNA: TGCAGCGCTTTGACAGGGGGTTTCACTGAAGCTTTCTTT. The variable domain in full, with the rest retrieved from reference TRBV29-1 and TRBJ1-1, is SAVISQKPSRDICQRGTSLTIQCQVDSQVTMMFWYRQQPGQSLTLIATANQGSEATYESGFVIDKFPISRPNLTFSTLTVSNMSPEDSSIYLCSALTGGFTEAFFGQGTRLTVV.

The CDR3 sequence is CASSQAGHAGGQYEQYF. For the CDR3, the DNA is TGCGCCAGCAGCCAAGCGGGGCATGCAGGGGGACAGTACGAGCAGTACTTC. The chain joins TRBV4-1 to TRBJ2-7; TRBD1 matches at 7 bases. The CDR3 is 17 residues long. Germline values: CDR1 MGHRA, CDR2 YSYEKL. V shed 1 base and J 4 bases; nucleotides not matched to a gene: 13.

This clone was recorded only once. The V call is TRBV5-5, the J call TRBJ2-7; 11 bases fit TRBD1. This CDR3 is built from 13 residues. Germline-derived CDR1 and CDR2 are SGHKS and YYEKEE (reference sequence). V was pared by 2 bases and J by 6 bases, with 1 base of the junction left unmatched. In nucleotides, the CDR3 is TGTGCCAGCAGCTTTGGGACAGGGGGCGAGCAGTACTTC. Translation: CASSFGTGGEQYF.

J is TRBJ2-7 and V is TRBV5-4, with a tentative D call TRBD2 (6 bases). The CDR3 length is 20 residues. Trimming shortened V by 4 bases and J by 4 bases, and 33 bases separated the two germline ends. The germline CDR1 and CDR2 sequences are SGHNT and YYREEE (reference sequence). CDR3 protein: CASSNMSGGRLTNPLYEQYF. DNA of the CDR3: TGTGCCAGCAGCAATATGAGTGGGGGGAGACTGACGAACCCTCTATACGAGCAGTACTTC.

This clone was detected only once. The rearrangement links TRBV27 to TRBJ2-1, with TRBD2 identical over 7 bases. This CDR3 is 17 amino acids long. V was pared by 8 bases and J by 8 bases, with 21 bases of the junction left unmatched. CDR1 and CDR2 from the germline V gene are MNHEY and SMNVEV (reference sequence). As DNA, the CDR3 is TGTGCCAGCGACCAAGGGGCGGGAGAACCTCATTACCATGAGCAGTTCTTC. Its translation is CASDQGAGEPHYHEQFF.

A word on this clone: The sample carries other DNA sequences with the same CDR3. V is TRBV9 and J is TRBJ1-3, with TRBD1 as a possible D gene (5 bases). Trimming cost V 0 bases and J 0 bases, with 7 bases left between them. The CDR3 loop spans 15 amino acids. Germline loops: CDR1 SGDLS, CDR2 YYNGEE. CDR3 nucleotides: TGTGCCAGCAGCGTAGGGGGGATCTCTGGAAACACCATATATTTT. It yields the protein CASSVGGISGNTIYF.

The J gene is TRBJ2-1, the V gene TRBV29-1; D gene unclear. The CDR3 totals 13 residues. Between the trimmed V and J ends, which lost 4 bases and 0 bases, there was a span of 7 bases. From germline, CDR1 is SQVTM and CDR2 ANQGSEA. The CDR3 DNA sequence: TGCAGCGTTGCCCCGGTCTCCTACAATGAGCAGTTCTTC. It yields the protein CSVAPVSYNEQFF.

The chain recombines TRBV6-1 with TRBJ2-7; the D is unclear. The germline V and J ends were trimmed by 7 bases and 7 bases, with 8 bases remaining between them. The CDR3 is made up of 10 amino acids. The germline V gene has CDR1 MNHNS and CDR2 SASEGT. Here the CDR3 reads CASNEWEQYF. The CDR3 DNA follows: TGTGCCAGCAACGAATGGGAGCAGTACTTC.

Only one count was recorded for this clone. This chain connects TRBV11-2 to TRBJ2-1; 9 bases align to TRBD1. V shed 5 bases and J 8 bases; nucleotides not matched to a gene: 19. CDR3 length: 18 residues. Germline CDR1 and CDR2: SGHAT and FQNNGV. CDR3 loop: CASSLEYRGPIKEYEQFF. The CDR3 nucleotides are TGTGCCAGCAGCCTCGAGTACAGGGGGCCAATCAAGGAATATGAGCAGTTCTTC.

The chain uses TRBV27 and TRBJ2-1, with D unclear. Trimming shortened V by 4 bases and J by 0 bases, and 19 bases separated the two germline ends. The length of the CDR3 is 18 residues. The V gene's germline CDR1 is MNHEY and CDR2 SMNVEV (reference sequence). CDR3 coding DNA: TGTGCCAGCAGTTCTCAAAATGACTTCGATAGCTCCTACAATGAGCAGTTCTTC. This codes for CASSSQNDFDSSYNEQFF.

This chain uses TRBV5-4 with TRBJ2-1; 8 bases align to TRBD2. The J segment lost 6 bases and the V segment lost 5 bases, leaving 13 bases of the junction unmatched. CDR3 length: 16 amino acids. Germline values: CDR1 SGHNT, CDR2 YYREEE (reference sequence). CDR3 in amino acids: CASRGETSGRSNEQFF. The CDR3 DNA sequence: TGTGCCAGCAGGGGTGAAACTAGCGGTAGGTCCAATGAGCAGTTCTTC.

The gene calls are TRBV29-1 and TRBJ2-7, with D uncertain. The V and J ends lost 6 bases and 0 bases respectively, with 3 bases between them. Germline-derived CDR1 and CDR2 are SQVTM and ANQGSEA. There are 10 residues in the CDR3. The CDR3 reads CSVFSYEQYF. The CDR3 DNA sequence: TGCAGCGTCTTCTCCTACGAGCAGTACTTC.

The V call is TRBV19, the J call TRBJ1-2, with a weak D call TRBD1 (5 bases). Germline assignment: CDR1 LNHDA and CDR2 SQIVND (reference sequence). The CDR3 is made up of 15 amino acids. The ends were cut back, 5 bases at V and 5 bases at J, with 18 bases in the middle. The CDR3 nucleotides are TGTGCCAGTAGTGGGGACCGCCGGGGTGGGTATGGCTACACCTTC. Protein: CASSGDRRGGYGYTF.